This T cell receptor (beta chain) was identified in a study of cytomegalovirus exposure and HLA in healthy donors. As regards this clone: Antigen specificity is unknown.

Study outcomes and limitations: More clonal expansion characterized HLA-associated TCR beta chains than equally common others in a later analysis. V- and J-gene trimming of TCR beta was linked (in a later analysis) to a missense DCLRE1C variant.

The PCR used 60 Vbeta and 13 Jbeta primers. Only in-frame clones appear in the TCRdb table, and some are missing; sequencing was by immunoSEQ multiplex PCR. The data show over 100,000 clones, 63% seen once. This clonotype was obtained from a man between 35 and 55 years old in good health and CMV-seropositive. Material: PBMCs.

Here the CDR3 DNA reads TGTGCCAGCAGACAAGCGGTTGGACTAGCGGGAGGAGAGACCCAGTACTTC. Its protein product is CASRQAVGLAGGETQYF. The chain links TRBV7-8 to TRBJ2-5; 14 bases line up with TRBD2. This CDR3 spans 17 amino acids. J gave up 4 bases and V 6 bases, and 10 bases lay outside the gene matches. The germline CDR1 and CDR2 sequences are SGHVS and FQNEAQ.